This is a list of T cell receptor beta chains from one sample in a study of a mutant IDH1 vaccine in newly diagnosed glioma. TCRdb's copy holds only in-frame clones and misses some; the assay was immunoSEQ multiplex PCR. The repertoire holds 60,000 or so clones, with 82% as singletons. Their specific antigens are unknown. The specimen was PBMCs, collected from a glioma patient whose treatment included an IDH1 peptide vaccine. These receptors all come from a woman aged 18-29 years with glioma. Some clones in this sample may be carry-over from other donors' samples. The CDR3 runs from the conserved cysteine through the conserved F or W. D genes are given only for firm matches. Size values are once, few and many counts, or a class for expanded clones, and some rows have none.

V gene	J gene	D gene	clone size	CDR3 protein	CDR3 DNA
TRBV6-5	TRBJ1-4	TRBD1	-	CASSGTVSNEKLFF	TGTGCCAGCAGCGGGACAGTCTCGAATGAAAAACTGTTTTTT
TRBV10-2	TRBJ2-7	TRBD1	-	CASRGQAAYEQYF	TGCGCCAGCAGGGGACAGGCCGCTTACGAGCAGTACTTC
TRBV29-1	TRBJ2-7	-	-	CSVEDATENYEQYF	TGCAGCGTTGAAGACGCGACGGAGAACTACGAGCAGTACTTC
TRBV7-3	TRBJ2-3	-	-	CASSYTGADTQYF	TGTGCCAGCAGCTACACGGGGGCGGATACGCAGTATTTT
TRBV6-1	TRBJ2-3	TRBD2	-	CASSDWAGGHSTDTQYF	TGTGCCAGCAGTGATTGGGCGGGGGGTCATAGCACAGATACGCAGTATTTT
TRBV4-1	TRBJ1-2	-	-	CASTRPGYGYTF	TGCGCCAGCACCCGGCCGGGATATGGCTACACCTTC
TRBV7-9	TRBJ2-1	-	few	CASSPTTSLGEQFF	TGTGCCAGCAGCCCCACCACTAGCCTCGGTGAGCAGTTCTTC
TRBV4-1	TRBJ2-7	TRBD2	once	CASSQETLAGGGKGNEQYF	TGCGCCAGCAGCCAAGAAACCTTAGCGGGAGGGGGGAAAGGAAACGAGCAGTACTTC
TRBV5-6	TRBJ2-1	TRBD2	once	CASRRTSALSYNEQFF	TGTGCCAGCCGAAGGACTAGCGCGCTCTCCTACAATGAGCAGTTCTTC
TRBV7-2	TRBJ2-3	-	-	CASRTTGLIPDTQYF	TGTGCCAGCAGGACCACCGGGCTCATCCCAGATACGCAGTATTTT
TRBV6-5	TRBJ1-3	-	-	CASSYTAGSGNTIYF	TGTGCCAGCAGTTATACAGCAGGCTCTGGAAACACCATATATTTT
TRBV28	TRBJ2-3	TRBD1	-	CASTEGATDTQYF	TGTGCCAGCACCGAGGGGGCCACAGATACGCAGTATTTT
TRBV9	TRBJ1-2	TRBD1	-	CASSVSLRQGAGGYTF	TGTGCCAGCAGCGTAAGCCTTCGGCAGGGGGCGGGTGGCTACACCTTC
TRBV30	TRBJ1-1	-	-	CAWSVQSGRTEAFF	TGTGCCTGGAGTGTACAATCAGGAAGGACTGAAGCTTTCTTT
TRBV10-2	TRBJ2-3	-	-	CASMPGSTDTQYF	TGCGCCAGCATGCCGGGGAGCACAGATACGCAGTATTTT
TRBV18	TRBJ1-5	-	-	CASSQGSRDQPQHF	TGTGCCAGCTCCCAGGGTAGTCGCGATCAGCCCCAGCATTTT
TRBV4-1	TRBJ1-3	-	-	CASSQPQGDTIYF	TGCGCCAGCAGCCAACCGCAGGGAGACACCATATATTTT
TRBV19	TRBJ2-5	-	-	CASSIGGHKTQYF	TGTGCCAGTAGTATCGGGGGTCACAAGACCCAGTACTTC
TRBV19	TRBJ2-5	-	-	CTSSIASAQETQYF	TGTACCAGTAGTATAGCTTCAGCGCAAGAGACCCAGTACTTC
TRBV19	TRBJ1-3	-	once	CASSTQGNGNTIYF	TGTGCCAGTAGTACACAGGGAAACGGAAACACCATATATTTT
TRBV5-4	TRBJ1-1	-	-	CASSAPNLGGTEAFF	TGTGCCAGCAGCGCCCCAAACTTAGGGGGCACTGAAGCTTTCTTT
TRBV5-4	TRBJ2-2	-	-	CASSPSTGELFF	TGTGCCAGCAGCCCTAGTACCGGGGAGCTGTTTTTT
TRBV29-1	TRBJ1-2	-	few	CSVEAEDRANYGYTF	TGCAGCGTTGAAGCTGAGGACCGAGCTAACTATGGCTACACCTTC
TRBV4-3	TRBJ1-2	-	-	CASSQDLGRVYGYTF	TGCGCCAGCAGCCAAGATCTCGGCAGGGTCTATGGCTACACCTTC
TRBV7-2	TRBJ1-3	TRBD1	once	CASSLATGFSGNTIYF	TGTGCCAGCAGCTTAGCGACAGGGTTCTCTGGAAACACCATATATTTT
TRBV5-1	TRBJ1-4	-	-	CASSLTVSGATNEKLFF	TGCGCCAGCAGCTTGACGGTCAGTGGGGCAACTAATGAAAAACTGTTTTTT
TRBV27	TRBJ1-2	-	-	CASSKQGRGDGYTF	TGTGCCAGCAGTAAACAGGGACGGGGGGATGGCTACACCTTC
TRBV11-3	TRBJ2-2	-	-	CASSSPGPPGLFF	TGTGCCAGCAGCTCTCCGGGACCCCCAGGGCTGTTTTTT
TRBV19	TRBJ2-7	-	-	CASRVSGTASYEQYF	TGTGCCAGTAGGGTCTCGGGGACGGCCTCCTACGAGCAGTACTTC
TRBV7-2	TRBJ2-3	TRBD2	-	CASSDPGGKRGTDTQYF	TGTGCCAGCAGCGATCCCGGTGGGAAGCGGGGAACGGATACGCAGTATTTT
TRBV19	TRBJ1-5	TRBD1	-	CASSTTGGMGGQPQHF	TGTGCCAGTAGTACGACAGGGGGAATGGGGGGTCAGCCCCAGCATTTT
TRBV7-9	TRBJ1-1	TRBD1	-	CASSLGQTGQGGRNTEAFF	TGTGCCAGCAGCTTGGGCCAGACGGGACAGGGAGGTAGGAACACTGAAGCTTTCTTT
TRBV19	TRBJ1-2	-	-	CASSPQGNYGYTF	TGTGCCAGTAGCCCCCAGGGGAACTATGGCTACACCTTC
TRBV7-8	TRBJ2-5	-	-	CASSRGPRETQYF	TGTGCCAGCAGCCGGGGGCCCCGGGAGACCCAGTACTTC
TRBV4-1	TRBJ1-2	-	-	CASSQEGRGSYGYTF	TGCGCCAGCAGCCAAGAGGGCAGGGGCAGCTATGGCTACACCTTC
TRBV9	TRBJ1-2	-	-	CASSFGNRVTF	TGTGCCAGCAGCTTCGGAAACAGGGTTACCTTC
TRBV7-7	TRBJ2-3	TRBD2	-	CASSSGGGQTDTQYF	TGTGCCAGCAGCTCCGGCGGGGGGCAGACAGATACGCAGTATTTT
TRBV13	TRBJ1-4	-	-	CASSLDPGTEKLFF	TGTGCCAGCAGCTTGGATCCCGGGACCGAAAAACTGTTTTTT
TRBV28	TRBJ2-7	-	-	CASGAVGEQYF	TGTGCCAGCGGGGCCGTAGGAGAGCAGTACTTC
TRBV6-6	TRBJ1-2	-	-	CASRSTVNYGYTF	TGTGCCAGCAGGTCGACAGTGAACTATGGCTACACCTTC
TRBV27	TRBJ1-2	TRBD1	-	CASSLLGGSGYTF	TGTGCCAGCAGTTTATTAGGGGGCTCTGGCTACACCTTC
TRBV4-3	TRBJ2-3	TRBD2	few	CASSQAARGTSGADTQYF	TGCGCCAGCAGCCAAGCCGCGCGGGGGACTAGCGGGGCAGATACGCAGTATTTT
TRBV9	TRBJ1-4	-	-	CASSADRTYAQKLFF	TGTGCCAGCAGCGCAGACAGGACATACGCGCAAAAACTGTTTTTT
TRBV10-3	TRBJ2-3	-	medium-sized	CAISKGGSLGDTQYF	TGTGCCATCTCTAAGGGGGGGAGTCTCGGCGATACGCAGTATTTT
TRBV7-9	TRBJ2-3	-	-	CARQGPSTDTQYF	TGTGCCCGGCAGGGGCCAAGCACAGATACGCAGTATTTT